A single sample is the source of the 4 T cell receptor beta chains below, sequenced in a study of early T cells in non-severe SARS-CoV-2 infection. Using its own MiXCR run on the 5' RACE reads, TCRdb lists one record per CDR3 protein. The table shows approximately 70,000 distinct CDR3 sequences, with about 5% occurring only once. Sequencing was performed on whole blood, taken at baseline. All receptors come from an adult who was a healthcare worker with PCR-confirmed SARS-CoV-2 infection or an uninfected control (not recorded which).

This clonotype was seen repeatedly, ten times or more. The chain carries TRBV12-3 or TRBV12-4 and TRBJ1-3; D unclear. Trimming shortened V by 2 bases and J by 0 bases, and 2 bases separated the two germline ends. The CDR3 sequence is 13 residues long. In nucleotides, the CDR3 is TGTGCCAGCAGTTTAAGCTCTGGAAACACCATATATTTT. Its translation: CASSLSSGNTIYF.

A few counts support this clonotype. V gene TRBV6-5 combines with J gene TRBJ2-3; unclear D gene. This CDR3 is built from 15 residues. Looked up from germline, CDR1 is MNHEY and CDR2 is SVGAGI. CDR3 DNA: TGTGCTGCCGGGTCGAGGTTCGCTAGCACAGATACGCAGTATTTT. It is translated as CAAGSRFASTDTQYF.

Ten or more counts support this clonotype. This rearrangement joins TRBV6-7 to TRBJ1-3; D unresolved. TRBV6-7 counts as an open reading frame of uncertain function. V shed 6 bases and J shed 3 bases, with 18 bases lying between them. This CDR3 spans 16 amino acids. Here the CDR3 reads CASSPRGSVDGNTIYF. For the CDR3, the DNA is TGTGCCAGCAGCCCAAGAGGATCCGTGGATGGAAACACCATATATTTT.

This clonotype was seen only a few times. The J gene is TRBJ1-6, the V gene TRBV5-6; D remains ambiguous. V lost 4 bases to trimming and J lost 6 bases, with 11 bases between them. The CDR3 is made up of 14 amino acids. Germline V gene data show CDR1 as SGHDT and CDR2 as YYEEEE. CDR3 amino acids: CASSRGQSNSPLHF. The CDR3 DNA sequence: TGTGCCAGCAGCCGCGGTCAATCTAATTCACCCCTCCACTTT.